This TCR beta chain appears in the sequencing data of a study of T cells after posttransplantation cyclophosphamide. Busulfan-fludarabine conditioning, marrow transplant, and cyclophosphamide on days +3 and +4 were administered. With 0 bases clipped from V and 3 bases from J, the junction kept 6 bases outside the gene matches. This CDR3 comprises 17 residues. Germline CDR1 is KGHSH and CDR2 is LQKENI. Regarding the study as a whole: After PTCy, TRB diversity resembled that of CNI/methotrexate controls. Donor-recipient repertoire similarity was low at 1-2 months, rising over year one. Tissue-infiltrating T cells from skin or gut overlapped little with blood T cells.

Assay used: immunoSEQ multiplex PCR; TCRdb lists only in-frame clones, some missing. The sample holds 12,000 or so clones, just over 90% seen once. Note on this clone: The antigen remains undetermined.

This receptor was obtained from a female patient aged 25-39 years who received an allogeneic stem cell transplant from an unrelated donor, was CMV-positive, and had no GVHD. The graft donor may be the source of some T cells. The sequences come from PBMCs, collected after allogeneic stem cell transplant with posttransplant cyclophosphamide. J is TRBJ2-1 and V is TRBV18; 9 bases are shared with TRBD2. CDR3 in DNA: TGTGCCAGCTCACCACCGTCCTTGCGGGGGGGCTACAATGAGCAGTTCTTC. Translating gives CASSPPSLRGGYNEQFF.